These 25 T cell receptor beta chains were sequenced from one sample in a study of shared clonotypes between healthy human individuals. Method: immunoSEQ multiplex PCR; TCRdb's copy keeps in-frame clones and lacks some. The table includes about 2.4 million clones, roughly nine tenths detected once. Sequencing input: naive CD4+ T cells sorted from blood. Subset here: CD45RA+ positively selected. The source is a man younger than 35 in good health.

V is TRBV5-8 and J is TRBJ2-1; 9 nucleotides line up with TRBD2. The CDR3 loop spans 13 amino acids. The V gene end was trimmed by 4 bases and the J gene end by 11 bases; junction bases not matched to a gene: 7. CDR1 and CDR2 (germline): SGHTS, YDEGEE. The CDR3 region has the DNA TGTGCCAGCAGCGGCGGGAGGGCCGGTCAGCAGTTCTTC. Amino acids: CASSGGRAGQQFF. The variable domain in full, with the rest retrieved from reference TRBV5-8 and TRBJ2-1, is EAGVTQSPTHLIKTRGQQATLRCSPISGHTSVYWYQQALGLGLQFLLWYDEGEERNRGNFPPRFSGRQFPNYSSELNVNALELEDSALYLCASSGGRAGQQFFGPGTRLTVL.

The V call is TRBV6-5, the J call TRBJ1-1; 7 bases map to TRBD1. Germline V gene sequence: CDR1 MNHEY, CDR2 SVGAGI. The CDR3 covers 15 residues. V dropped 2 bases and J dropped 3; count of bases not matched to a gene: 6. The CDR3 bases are TGTGCCAGCAGTTACAGGGGGCGAGGACACACTGAAGCTTTCTTT. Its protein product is CASSYRGRGHTEAFF.

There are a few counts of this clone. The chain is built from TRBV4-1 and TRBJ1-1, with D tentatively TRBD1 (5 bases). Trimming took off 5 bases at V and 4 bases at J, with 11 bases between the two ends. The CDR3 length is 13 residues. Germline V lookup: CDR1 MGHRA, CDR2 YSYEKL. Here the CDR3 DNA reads TGCGCCAGCAGCGGGGCCTTCGGCACTGAAGCTTTCTTT. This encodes CASSGAFGTEAFF.

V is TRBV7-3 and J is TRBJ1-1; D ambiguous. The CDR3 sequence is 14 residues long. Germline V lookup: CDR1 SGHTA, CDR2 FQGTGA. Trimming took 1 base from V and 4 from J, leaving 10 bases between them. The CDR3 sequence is CASSLSSVGTEAFF. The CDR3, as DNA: TGTGCCAGCAGCTTAAGTTCGGTCGGCACTGAAGCTTTCTTT.

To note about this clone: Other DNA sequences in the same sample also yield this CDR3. The CDR3: CASSRRDSNQPQHF. The CDR3 bases are TGTGCCAGCAGTAGGAGGGACAGCAATCAGCCCCAGCATTTT. The chain joins TRBV6-5 to TRBJ1-5; tentative D call: TRBD1 (5 bases). This CDR3 has 14 amino acids. Germline CDR1 reads MNHEY; CDR2 reads SVGAGI. V gave up 5 bases and J gave up 1 base, with 9 bases separating them.

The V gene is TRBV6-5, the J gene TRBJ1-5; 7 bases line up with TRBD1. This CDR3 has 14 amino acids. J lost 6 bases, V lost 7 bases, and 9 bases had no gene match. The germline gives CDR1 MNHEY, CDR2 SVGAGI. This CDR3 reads CASKGAGSGQPQHF. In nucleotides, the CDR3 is TGTGCCAGCAAGGGGGCAGGGTCCGGTCAGCCCCAGCATTTT.

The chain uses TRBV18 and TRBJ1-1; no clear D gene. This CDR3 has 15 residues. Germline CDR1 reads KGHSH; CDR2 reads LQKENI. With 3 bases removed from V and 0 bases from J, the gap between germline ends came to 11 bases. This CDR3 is CASSPGQAMNTEAFF. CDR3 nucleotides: TGTGCCAGCTCACCCGGGCAGGCCATGAACACTGAAGCTTTCTTT.

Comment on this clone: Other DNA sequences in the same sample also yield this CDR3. The CDR3 sequence: CASSLNRGLDEQFF. For the CDR3, the DNA is TGTGCCAGCAGCTTAAACAGGGGGCTCGATGAGCAGTTCTTC. The chain is built from TRBV11-2 and TRBJ2-1, with TRBD1 identical over 9 bases. CDR3 length equals 14 residues. The V gene's germline CDR1 is SGHAT and CDR2 FQNNGV. V lost 2 bases, J lost 8 bases, and 4 bases stayed unmatched. Full variable domain (rest looked up from reference TRBV11-2 and TRBJ2-1): EAGVAQSPRYKIIEKRQSVAFWCNPISGHATLYWYQQILGQGPKLLIQFQNNGVVDDSQLPKDRFSAERLKGVDSTLKIQPAKLEDSAVYLCASSLNRGLDEQFFGPGTRLTVL.

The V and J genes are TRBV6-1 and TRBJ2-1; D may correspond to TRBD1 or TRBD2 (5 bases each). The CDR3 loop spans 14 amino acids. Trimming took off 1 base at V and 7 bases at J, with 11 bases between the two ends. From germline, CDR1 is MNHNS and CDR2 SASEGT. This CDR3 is CASSEGGALNEQFF. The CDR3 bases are TGTGCCAGCAGTGAAGGAGGGGCCCTGAATGAGCAGTTCTTC.

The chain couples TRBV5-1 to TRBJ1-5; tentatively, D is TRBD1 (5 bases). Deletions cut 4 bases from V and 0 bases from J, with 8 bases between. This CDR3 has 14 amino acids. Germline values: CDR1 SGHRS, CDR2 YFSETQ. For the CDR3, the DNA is TGCGCCAGCAGCGGGGGGGATAGCAATCAGCCCCAGCATTTT. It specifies CASSGGDSNQPQHF.

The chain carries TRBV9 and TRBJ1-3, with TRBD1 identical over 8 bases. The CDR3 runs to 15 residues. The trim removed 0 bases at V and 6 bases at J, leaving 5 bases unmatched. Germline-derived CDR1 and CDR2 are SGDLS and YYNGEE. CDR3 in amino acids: CASSVGGQGQNTIYF. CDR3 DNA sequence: TGTGCCAGCAGCGTAGGAGGACAGGGTCAAAACACCATATATTTT.

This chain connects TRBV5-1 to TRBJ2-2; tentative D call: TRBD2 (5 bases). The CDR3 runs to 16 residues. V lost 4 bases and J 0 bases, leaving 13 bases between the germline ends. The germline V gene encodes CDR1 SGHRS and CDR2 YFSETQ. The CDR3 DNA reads TGCGCCAGCAGCCATTCACGGAGGCCGAACACCGGGGAGCTGTTTTTT. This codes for CASSHSRRPNTGELFF.

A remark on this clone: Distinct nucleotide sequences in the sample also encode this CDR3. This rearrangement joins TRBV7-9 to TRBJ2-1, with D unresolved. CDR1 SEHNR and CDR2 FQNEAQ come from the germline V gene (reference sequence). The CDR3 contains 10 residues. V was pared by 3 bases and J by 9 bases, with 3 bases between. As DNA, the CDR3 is TGTGCCAGCAGCTTGAGTGAGCAGTTCTTC. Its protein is CASSLSEQFF.

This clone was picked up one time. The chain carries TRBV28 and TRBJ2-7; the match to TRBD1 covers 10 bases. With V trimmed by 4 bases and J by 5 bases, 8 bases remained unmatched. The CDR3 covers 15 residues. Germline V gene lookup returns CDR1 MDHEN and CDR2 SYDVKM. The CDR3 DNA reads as TGTGCCAGCAGTTGGACCGGGACAGGGGTCCACGAGCAGTACTTC. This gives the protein CASSWTGTGVHEQYF.

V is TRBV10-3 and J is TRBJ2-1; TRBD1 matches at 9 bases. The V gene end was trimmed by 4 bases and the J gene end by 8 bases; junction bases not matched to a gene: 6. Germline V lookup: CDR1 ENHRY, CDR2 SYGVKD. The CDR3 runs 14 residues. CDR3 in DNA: TGTGCCATCAGTGGGGGACAGGGTGGCGATGAGCAGTTCTTC. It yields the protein CAISGGQGGDEQFF.

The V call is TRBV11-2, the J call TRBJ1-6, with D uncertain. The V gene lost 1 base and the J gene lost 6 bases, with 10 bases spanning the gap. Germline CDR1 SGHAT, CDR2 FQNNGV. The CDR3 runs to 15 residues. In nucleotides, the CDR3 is TGTGCCAGCAGCTTAGGTGTACAGAGTAATTCACCCCTCCACTTT. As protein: CASSLGVQSNSPLHF.

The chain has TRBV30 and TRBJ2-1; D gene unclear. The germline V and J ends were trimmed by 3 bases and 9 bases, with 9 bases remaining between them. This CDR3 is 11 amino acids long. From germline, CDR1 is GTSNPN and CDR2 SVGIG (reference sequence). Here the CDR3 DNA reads TGTGCCTGGAGCCGAAACAGTGAGCAGTTCTTC. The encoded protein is CAWSRNSEQFF.

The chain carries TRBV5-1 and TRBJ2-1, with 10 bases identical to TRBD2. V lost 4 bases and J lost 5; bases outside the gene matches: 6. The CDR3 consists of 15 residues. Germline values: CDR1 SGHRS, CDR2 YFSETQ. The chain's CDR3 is CASSGGTSDDNEQFF. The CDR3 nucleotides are TGCGCCAGCAGCGGGGGGACTAGCGACGACAATGAGCAGTTCTTC. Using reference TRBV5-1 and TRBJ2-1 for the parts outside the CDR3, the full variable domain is KAGVTQTPRYLIKTRGQQVTLSCSPISGHRSVSWYQQTPGQGLQFLFEYFSETQRNKGNFPGRFSGRQFSNSRSEMNVSTLELGDSALYLCASSGGTSDDNEQFFGPGTRLTVL.

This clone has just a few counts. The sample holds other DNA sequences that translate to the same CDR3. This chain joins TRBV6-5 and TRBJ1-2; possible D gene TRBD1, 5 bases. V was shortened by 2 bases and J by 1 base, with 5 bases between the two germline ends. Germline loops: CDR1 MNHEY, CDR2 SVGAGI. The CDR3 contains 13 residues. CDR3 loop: CASSYDSNYGYTF. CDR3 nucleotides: TGTGCCAGCAGTTACGACAGTAACTATGGCTACACCTTC.

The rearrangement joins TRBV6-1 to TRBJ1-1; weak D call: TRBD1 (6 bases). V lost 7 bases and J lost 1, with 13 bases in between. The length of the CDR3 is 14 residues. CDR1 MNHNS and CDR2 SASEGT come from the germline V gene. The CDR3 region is CASNRLGGNTEAFF. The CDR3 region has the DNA TGTGCCAGCAACCGTTTAGGGGGGAACACTGAAGCTTTCTTT.

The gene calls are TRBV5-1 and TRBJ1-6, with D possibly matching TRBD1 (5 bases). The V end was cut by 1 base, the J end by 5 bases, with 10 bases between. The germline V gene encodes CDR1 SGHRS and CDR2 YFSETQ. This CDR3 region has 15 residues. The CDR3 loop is CASSLSGRNNSPLHF. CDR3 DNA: TGCGCCAGCAGCTTGTCGGGACGGAATAATTCACCCCTCCACTTT.

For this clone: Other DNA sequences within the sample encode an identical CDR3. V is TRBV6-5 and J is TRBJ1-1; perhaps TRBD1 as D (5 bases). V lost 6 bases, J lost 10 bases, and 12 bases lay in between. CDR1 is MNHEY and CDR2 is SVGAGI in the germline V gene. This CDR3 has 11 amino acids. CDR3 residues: CASRRGEGAFF. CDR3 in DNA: TGTGCCAGCAGGAGAGGGGAGGGAGCTTTCTTT.

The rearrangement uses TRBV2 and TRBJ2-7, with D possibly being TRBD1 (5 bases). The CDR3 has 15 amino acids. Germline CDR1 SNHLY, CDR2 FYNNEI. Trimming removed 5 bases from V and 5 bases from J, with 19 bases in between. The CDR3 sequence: CASSSSGLVGHEQYF. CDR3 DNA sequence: TGTGCCAGCAGTTCCTCAGGGTTGGTGGGCCACGAGCAGTACTTC.

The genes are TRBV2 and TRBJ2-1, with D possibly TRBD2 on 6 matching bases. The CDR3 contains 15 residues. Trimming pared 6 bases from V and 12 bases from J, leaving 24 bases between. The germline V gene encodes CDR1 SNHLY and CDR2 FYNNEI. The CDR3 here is CASRALAGTSLGQFF. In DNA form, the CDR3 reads TGTGCCAGCAGGGCCCTGGCGGGGACCTCCTTGGGGCAGTTCTTC.

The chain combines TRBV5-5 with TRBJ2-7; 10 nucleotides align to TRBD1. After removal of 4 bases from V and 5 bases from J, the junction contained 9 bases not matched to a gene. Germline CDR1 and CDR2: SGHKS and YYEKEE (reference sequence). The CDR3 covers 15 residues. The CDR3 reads CASSTTGTGVHEQYF. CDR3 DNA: TGTGCCAGCAGCACAACCGGGACAGGGGTCCACGAGCAGTACTTC.